The present TCR beta chain was sequenced within a study of blood T cell repertoires in COVID-19 (TCRdb year 2020). As for the study more broadly: Collaborator samples came from the United States, Italy and Spain and covered acute and convalescent phases of COVID-19. The material from the prospective study consisted of cDNA or gDNA derived from T cells, B-cell-depleted T cells, or PBMCs. The dataset comprised deeply sampled blood TCRbeta repertoires from subjects exposed to, actively infected with, or recovered from COVID-19. The repertoires were released in a freely available public database intended as a resource for research on the immune response to SARS-CoV-2. Samples were obtained from the ongoing ImmuneRACE study (first 160 participants) and from about 1,300 subjects provided by 6 global collaborators. A de-identified subject ID, COVID-19 status, age in years and sex were almost always included in the sample metadata. HLA class I and class II types, where available, came from metadata supplied by the sample provider rather than from assay-based typing.

About this clone itself: What antigen it recognizes has not been identified. It has no much larger one-base neighbor in the sample; base qualities were not kept.

The V and J ends are trimmed by 2 bases and 4 bases, leaving 8 bases between them. The CDR1 and CDR2 encoded by the germline V gene (reference sequence) are LNHDA and SQIVND. The CDR3 runs 14 amino acids, cysteine and phenylalanine included. Left in the record is the CDR3 DNA by itself, 42 bases read in frame from the first base. In Seattle, one collaborating source enrolled patients while the infection was active and tracked those patients longitudinally over the course of disease. The collaborating institutions used their own protocols to collect whole blood in K2EDTA tubes. For TCRbeta analysis, collaborators shipped samples in one of three forms: frozen whole blood, isolated PBMCs, or DNA extracted from either of those sample types. General conclusions and limits of the study: How much clinical and demographic metadata was included differed by source and by participant, and the metadata was provided uncurated.

TCRbeta CDR3 regions were amplified from genomic DNA by means of the immunoSEQ Assay, a bias-controlled multiplex PCR. In the paper's pipeline: The number of nucleated cells in each sample was estimated from the amplification of reference gene primers within the assay. To quantify the absolute abundance of each unique TCRbeta CDR3 rearrangement, sequence reads were collapsed and filtered. Productive Simpson clonality was computed per sample as the square root of Simpson's diversity index over productive rearrangements. TCRdb obtained this table from immuneACCESS and retained in-frame rearrangements with V and J assigned. These tables miss some clones; where compared with another copy, unresolved V genes account for less than half of the shortfall, and the remainder is unexplained. The V and J calls and clone size were taken over from that table, and D and trimming were inferred from the DNA. This sample has some 190,000 clones in its table, and 81% of those were observed once. The biggest ten clones account for roughly 9.6% of the sample.

The chain employs TRBV19 and TRBJ1-4; the D gene is possibly TRBD1, with 5 bases matching. The sample was peripheral blood. This receptor was obtained from a middle-aged woman with COVID-19, enrolled during active disease. CDR3 reads: CASSISGVNEKLFF. Here is the DNA: TGTGCCAGTAGTATATCGGGGGTTAATGAAAAACTGTTTTTT.